This T cell receptor beta chain was identified during a study of cytomegalovirus exposure and HLA in healthy donors. Study information: T cells numbering approximately 170 million yielded around 120 million unique TCR beta sequences in an earlier analysis.

The PCR had 60 Vbeta and 13 Jbeta primers. Here immunoSEQ multiplex PCR was the method, and the copy in TCRdb shows in-frame clones only, minus some. The data contain some 150,000 clones, around three quarters of them singletons. The V gene's germline CDR1 is MNHEY and CDR2 SMNVEV (reference sequence). The CDR3 is 16 amino acids. Trimming took 5 bases from V and 2 from J; bases not matched to a gene: 5. Donors counted as nominally healthy when sampled, yet unrecorded immune exposures were likely. This clone was seen a few times. The sample was PBMCs. This receptor was obtained from a woman in her thirties or forties in good health and CMV-seronegative. The chain uses TRBV27 and TRBJ2-2; 10 bases fit TRBD1. The CDR3 reads CASSPRTGGNTGELFF. The DNA for the CDR3 is TGTGCCAGCAGTCCTAGGACAGGGGGTAACACCGGGGAGCTGTTTTTT.